This entry concerns a single T cell receptor (beta chain). This specimen comes from a study of T cell responses to AZD1222 COVID-19 vaccine. V was pared by 2 bases and J by 3 bases, with 13 bases between. This CDR3 contains 15 residues. CDR1 ENHRY and CDR2 SYGVKD come from the germline V gene. The protocol was immunoSEQ multiplex PCR, while the TCRdb copy is restricted to in-frame clones and leaves out a portion. The sample records about 150,000 clones, roughly 92% being singletons. This chain uses TRBV10-3 with TRBJ1-1; unclear D gene. The receptor's source is an adult in good health. Material: peripheral blood, obtained on day 0 of AZD1222 vaccination. CDR3 DNA sequence: TGTGCCATCAGTGAGATGGAAATTGTAGACACTGAAGCTTTCTTT. This encodes CAISEMEIVDTEAFF.